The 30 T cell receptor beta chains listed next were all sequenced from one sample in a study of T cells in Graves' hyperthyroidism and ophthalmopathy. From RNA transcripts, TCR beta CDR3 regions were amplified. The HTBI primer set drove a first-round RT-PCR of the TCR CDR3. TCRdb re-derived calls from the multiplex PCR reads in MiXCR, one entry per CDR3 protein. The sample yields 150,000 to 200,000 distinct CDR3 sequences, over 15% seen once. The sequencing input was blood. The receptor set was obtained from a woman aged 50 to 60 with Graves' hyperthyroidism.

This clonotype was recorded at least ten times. In nucleotides, the CDR3 is TGTGCCAGCAGCGGCTCTGGGCTCGCCAACTATGGCTACACCTTC. This translates into CASSGSGLANYGYTF. This chain joins TRBV9 and TRBJ1-2, with D unclear. The germline CDR1 and CDR2 sequences are SGDLS and YYNGEE. V was cut by 3 bases and J by 2 bases, with 14 bases left in between. CDR3 length: 15 amino acids. Combining the CDR3 with reference TRBV9 and TRBJ1-2 gives the whole variable domain DSGVTQTPKHLITATGQRVTLRCSPRSGDLSVYWYQQSLDQGLQFLIQYYNGEERAKGNILERFSAQQFPDLHSELNLSSLELGDSALYFCASSGSGLANYGYTFGSGTRLTVV.

CDR3 region: CASSDGATNEKLFF. Written as DNA, the CDR3 is TGCGCCAGCAGTGACGGAGCAACTAATGAAAAACTGTTTTTT. The chain has TRBV10-1 and TRBJ1-4; no clear D. V lost 3 bases and J 0 bases, leaving 5 bases between the germline ends. From germline, CDR1 is WNHNN and CDR2 SYGVQD (reference sequence). The CDR3 length is 14 residues.

The CDR3 here is CASSREKDQETQYF. CDR3 nucleotide sequence: TGTGCCAGCAGCCGCGAGAAAGATCAAGAGACCCAGTACTTC. V usage is TRBV11-2 and J usage is TRBJ2-5; D is uncertain. This CDR3 is 14 amino acids long. Germline assignment: CDR1 SGHAT and CDR2 FQNNGV. The V and J ends lost 5 bases and 2 bases respectively, with 12 bases between them.

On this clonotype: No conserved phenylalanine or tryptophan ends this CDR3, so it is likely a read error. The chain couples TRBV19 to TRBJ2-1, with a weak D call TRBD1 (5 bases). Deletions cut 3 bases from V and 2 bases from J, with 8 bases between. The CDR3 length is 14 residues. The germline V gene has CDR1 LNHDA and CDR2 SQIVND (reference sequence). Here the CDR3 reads CASSIQGTYNEQFL. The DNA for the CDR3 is TGTGCCAGTAGTATCCAGGGTACCTACAATGAGCAGTTCCTC.

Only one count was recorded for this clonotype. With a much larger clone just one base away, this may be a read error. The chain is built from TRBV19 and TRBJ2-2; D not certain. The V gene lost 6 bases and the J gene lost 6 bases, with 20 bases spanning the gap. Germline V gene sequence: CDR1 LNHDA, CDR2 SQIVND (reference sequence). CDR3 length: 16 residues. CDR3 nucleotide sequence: TGTGCCAGTAGGCTAGGAAGGGAAATTAGGGCCGGGGAGCTGTTTTTT. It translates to CASRLGREIRAGELFF.

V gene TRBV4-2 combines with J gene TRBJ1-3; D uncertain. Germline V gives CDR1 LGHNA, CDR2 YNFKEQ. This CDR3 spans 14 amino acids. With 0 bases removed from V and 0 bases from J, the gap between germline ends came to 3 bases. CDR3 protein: CASSQDDSGNTIYF. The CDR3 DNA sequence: TGTGCCAGCAGCCAAGATGACTCTGGAAACACCATATATTTT.

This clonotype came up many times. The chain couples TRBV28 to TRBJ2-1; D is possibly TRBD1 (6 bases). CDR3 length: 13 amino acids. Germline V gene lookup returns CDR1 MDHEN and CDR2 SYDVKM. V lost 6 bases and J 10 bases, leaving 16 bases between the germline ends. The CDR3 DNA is TGTGCCAGCAGGGAAATCACAGGGAACGAGCAGTTCTTC. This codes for CASREITGNEQFF.

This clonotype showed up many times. The CDR3 here is CASSSVAGYNEQFF. The CDR3 DNA is TGTGCCAGCAGCTCGGTAGCGGGGTACAATGAGCAGTTCTTC. The chain carries TRBV7-2 and TRBJ2-1; 8 bases map to TRBD2. CDR3 length: 14 amino acids. Germline-derived CDR1 and CDR2 are SGHTA and FQGNSA. V lost 4 bases, J lost 4 bases, and 3 bases stayed unmatched.

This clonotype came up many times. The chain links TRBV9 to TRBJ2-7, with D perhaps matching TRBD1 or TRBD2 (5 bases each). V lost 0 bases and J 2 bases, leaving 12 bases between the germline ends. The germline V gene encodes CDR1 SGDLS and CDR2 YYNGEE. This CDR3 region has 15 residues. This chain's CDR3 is CASSVDRGPTYEQYF. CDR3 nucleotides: TGTGCCAGCAGCGTAGATCGGGGCCCAACCTACGAGCAGTACTTC. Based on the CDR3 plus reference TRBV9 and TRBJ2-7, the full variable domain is DSGVTQTPKHLITATGQRVTLRCSPRSGDLSVYWYQQSLDQGLQFLIQYYNGEERAKGNILERFSAQQFPDLHSELNLSSLELGDSALYFCASSVDRGPTYEQYFGPGTRLTVT.

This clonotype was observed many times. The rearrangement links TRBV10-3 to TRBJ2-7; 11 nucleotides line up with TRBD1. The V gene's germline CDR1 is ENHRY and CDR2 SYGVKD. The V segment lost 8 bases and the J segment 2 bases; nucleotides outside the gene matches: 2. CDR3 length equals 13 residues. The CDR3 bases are TGTGCCATCGGGGACAGGGGGACCTACGAGCAGTACTTC. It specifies CAIGDRGTYEQYF.

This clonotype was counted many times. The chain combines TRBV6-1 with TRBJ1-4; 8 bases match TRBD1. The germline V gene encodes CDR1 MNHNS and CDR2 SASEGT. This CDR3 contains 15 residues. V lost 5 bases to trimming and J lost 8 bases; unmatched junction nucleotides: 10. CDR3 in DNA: TGTGCCAGCAGTCCAACAGGGGGATCTTCAGAAAAACTGTTTTTT. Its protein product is CASSPTGGSSEKLFF.

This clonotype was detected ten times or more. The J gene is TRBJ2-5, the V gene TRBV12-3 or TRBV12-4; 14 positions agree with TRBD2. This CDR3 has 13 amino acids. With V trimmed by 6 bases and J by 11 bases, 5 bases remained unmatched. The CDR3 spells CASRGTSGGIQYF. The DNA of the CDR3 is TGTGCCAGCAGGGGGACTAGCGGGGGAATTCAGTACTTC.

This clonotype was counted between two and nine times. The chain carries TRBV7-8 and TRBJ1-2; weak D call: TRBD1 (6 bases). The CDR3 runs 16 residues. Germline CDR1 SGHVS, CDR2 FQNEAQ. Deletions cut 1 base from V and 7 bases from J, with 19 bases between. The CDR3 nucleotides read TGTGCCAGCAGCTTAGGTACGACAGGAGCCTCGGGTGGCTACACCTTC. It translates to CASSLGTTGASGGYTF.

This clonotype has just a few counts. The CDR3 sequence is CASSRGAGAPQETQYF. The CDR3 DNA reads as TGTGCCAGCAGCCGGGGAGCGGGGGCCCCCCAAGAGACCCAGTACTTC. This chain joins TRBV4-2 and TRBJ2-5; TRBD2 agrees at 8 bases. J lost 1 base, V lost 4 bases, and 8 bases had no gene match. The germline gives CDR1 LGHNA, CDR2 YNFKEQ. This CDR3 has 16 residues.

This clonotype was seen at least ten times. The CDR3 loop reads CASQEGDFFTDTQYF. The CDR3 nucleotides read TGCGCCAGCCAGGAGGGGGACTTTTTCACAGATACGCAGTATTTT. This chain links TRBV5-1 with TRBJ2-3, with D possibly being TRBD1 or TRBD2 (6 bases each). V shed 7 bases and J shed 2 bases, with 17 bases lying between them. The CDR3 consists of 15 residues. CDR1 SGHRS and CDR2 YFSETQ come from the germline V gene. The full variable domain, completed using reference TRBV5-1 and TRBJ2-3, is KAGVTQTPRYLIKTRGQQVTLSCSPISGHRSVSWYQQTPGQGLQFLFEYFSETQRNKGNFPGRFSGRQFSNSRSEMNVSTLELGDSALYLCASQEGDFFTDTQYFGPGTRLTVL.

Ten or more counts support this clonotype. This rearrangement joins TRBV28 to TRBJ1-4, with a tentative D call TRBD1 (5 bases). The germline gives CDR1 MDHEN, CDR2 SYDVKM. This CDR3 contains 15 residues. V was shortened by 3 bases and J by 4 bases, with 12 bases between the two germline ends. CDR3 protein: CASSFPTEFNEKLFF. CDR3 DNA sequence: TGTGCCAGCAGTTTCCCGACAGAGTTTAATGAAAAACTGTTTTTT.

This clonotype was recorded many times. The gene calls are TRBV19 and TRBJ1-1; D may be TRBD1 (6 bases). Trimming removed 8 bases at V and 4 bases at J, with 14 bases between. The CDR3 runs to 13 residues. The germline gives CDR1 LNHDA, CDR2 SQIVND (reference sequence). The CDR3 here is CASWQGPGTEAFF. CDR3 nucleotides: TGTGCCAGTTGGCAGGGGCCTGGCACTGAAGCTTTCTTT.

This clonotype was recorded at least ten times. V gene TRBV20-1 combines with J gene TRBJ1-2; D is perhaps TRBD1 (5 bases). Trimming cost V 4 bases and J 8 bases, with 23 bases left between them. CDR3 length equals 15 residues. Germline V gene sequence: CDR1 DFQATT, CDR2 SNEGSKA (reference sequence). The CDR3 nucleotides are TGCAGTGCTATCCCGGGACTCACCCCGGCGAGGGGCTACACCTTC. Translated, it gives CSAIPGLTPARGYTF.

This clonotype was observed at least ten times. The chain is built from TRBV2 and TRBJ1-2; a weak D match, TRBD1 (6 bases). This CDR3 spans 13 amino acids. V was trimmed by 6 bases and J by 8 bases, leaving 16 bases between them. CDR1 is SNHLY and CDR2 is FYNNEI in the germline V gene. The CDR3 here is CASRSTGSLGYTF. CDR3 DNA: TGTGCCAGCAGGAGTACAGGGTCTTTGGGCTACACCTTC.

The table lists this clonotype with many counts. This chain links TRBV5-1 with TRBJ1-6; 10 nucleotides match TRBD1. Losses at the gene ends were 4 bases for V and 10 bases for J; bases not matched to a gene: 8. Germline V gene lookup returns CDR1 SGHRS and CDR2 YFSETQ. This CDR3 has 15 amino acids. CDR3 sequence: CASSNSPGQGSPLHF. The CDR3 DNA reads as TGCGCCAGCAGCAACAGCCCGGGACAGGGGTCACCCCTCCACTTT.

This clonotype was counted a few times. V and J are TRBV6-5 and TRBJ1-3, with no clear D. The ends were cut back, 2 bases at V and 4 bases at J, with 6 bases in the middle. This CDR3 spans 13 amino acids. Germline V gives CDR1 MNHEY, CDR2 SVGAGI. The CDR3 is CASSYPGGNTIYF. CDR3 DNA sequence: TGTGCCAGCAGTTACCCAGGAGGAAACACCATATATTTT.

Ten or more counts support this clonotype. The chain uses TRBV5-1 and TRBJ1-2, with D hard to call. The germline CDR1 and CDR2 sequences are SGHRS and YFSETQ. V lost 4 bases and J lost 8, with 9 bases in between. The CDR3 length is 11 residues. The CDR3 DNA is TGCGCCAGCAGCCTAAATGGGGGCTACACCTTC. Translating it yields CASSLNGGYTF.

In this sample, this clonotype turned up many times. The CDR3 DNA follows: TGTGCCAGCAGCGGCAGCGGGACAGGGGTCCTTGCTGGAAACACCATATATTTT. This translates into CASSGSGTGVLAGNTIYF. The gene calls are TRBV9 and TRBJ1-3; 10 bases match TRBD1. The germline V gene has CDR1 SGDLS and CDR2 YYNGEE. V was pared by 3 bases and J by 2 bases, with 11 bases of the junction left unmatched. The CDR3 is 18 amino acids.

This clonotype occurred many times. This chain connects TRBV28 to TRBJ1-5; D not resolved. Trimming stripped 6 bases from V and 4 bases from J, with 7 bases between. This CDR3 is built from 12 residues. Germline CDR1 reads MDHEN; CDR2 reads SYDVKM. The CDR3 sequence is CASRGPNQPQHF. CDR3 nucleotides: TGTGCCAGCAGGGGCCCAAATCAGCCCCAGCATTTT.

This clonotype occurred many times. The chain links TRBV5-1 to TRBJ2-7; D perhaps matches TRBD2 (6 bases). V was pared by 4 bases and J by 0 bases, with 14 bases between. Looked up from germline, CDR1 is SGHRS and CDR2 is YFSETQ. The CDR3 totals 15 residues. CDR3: CASSDDGRSSYEQYF. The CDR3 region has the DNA TGCGCCAGCAGCGACGACGGGAGAAGCTCCTACGAGCAGTACTTC.

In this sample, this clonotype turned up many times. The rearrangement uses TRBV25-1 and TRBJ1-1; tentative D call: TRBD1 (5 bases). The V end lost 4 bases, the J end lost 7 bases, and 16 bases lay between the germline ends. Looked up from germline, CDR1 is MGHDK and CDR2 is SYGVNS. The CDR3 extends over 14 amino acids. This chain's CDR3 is CASSATGTRGEAFF. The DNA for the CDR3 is TGTGCCAGCAGTGCGACCGGGACCCGGGGTGAAGCTTTCTTT.

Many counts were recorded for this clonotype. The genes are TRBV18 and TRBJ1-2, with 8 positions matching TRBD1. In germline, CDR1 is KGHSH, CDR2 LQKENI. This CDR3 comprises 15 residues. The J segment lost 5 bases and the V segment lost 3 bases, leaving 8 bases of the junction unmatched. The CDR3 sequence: CASSPDRGPFYGYTF. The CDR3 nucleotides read TGTGCCAGCTCACCCGACAGGGGCCCCTTTTATGGCTACACCTTC.

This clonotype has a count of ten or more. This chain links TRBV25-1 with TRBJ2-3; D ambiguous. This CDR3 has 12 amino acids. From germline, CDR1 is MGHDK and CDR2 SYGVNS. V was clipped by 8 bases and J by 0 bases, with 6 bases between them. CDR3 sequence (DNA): TGTGCCAGCGGCGACAGCACAGATACGCAGTATTTT. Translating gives CASGDSTDTQYF.

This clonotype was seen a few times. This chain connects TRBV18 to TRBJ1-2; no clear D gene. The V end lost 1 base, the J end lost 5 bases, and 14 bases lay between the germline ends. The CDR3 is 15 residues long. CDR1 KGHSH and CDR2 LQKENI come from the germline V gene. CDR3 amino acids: CASSPRASLGYGYTF. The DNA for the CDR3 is TGTGCCAGCTCACCACGGGCCTCACTGGGATATGGCTACACCTTC. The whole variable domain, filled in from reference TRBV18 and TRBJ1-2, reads NAGVMQNPRHLVRRRGQEARLRCSPMKGHSHVYWYRQLPEEGLKFMVYLQKENIIDESGMPKERFSAEFPKEGPSILRIQQVVRGDSAAYFCASSPRASLGYGYTFGSGTRLTVV.

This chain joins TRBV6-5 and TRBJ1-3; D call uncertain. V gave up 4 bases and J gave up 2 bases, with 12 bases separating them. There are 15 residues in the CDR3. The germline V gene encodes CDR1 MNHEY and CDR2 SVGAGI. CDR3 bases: TGTGCCAGCAGTTTAATGGTCTCTCCTGGAAACACCATATATTTT. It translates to CASSLMVSPGNTIYF.